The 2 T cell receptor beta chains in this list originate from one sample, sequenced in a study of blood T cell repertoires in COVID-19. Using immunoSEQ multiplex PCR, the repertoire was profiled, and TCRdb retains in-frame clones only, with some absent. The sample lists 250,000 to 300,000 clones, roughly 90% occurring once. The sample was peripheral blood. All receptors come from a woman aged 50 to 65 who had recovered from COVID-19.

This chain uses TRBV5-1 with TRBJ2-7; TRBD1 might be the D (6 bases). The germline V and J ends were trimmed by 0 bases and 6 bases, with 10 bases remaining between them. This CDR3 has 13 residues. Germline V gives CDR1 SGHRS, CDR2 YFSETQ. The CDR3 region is CASSLVQGREQYF. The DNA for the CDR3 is TGCGCCAGCAGCTTGGTACAGGGCCGCGAGCAGTACTTC.

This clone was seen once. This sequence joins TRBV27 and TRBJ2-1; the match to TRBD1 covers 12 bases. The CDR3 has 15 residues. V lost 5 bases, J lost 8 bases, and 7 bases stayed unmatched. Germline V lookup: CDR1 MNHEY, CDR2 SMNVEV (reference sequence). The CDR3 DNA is TGTGCCAGCAGTATCGGGACAGGGGGCTTCTATGAGCAGTTCTTC. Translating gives CASSIGTGGFYEQFF.